This section outlines one TCR beta chain sequence together with its context. What it binds is not known. The record originates from a study of response to subunit inactivated influenza vaccine. One entry per CDR3 protein, called by TCRdb with MiXCR from the RT-PCR reads. The sample holds around 200,000 distinct CDR3 sequences, under 15% seen once. Findings and caveats of the study: That few new T cells are recruited by each seasonal influenza vaccination was the authors' suggestion.

The germline CDR1 and CDR2 sequences are MNHEY and SMNVEV (reference sequence). There are 14 residues in the CDR3. The trim removed 2 bases at V and 12 bases at J, leaving 6 bases unmatched. This specimen was CD8+ T cells sorted from PBMCs, taken roughly 5 days after vaccination. The chain carries TRBV27 and TRBJ1-6; the match to TRBD1 covers 8 bases. This clonotype was obtained from a man aged 50 to 59 who received an inactivated influenza vaccine. The CDR3 nucleotides are TGTGCCAGCAGTTTAACCGGGACAGGCGGACCCCTCCACTTT. It translates to CASSLTGTGGPLHF.